The source of this TCR beta chain is a study of T cell repertoires in cytomegalovirus infection. Turning to the study itself: In public TCR beta signatures, there were indications of both CMV infection and matching HLA type.

Study findings and constraints: HLA-C-restricted, CMV-specific TCR beta clonotypes were dominant ex vivo. People with CMV and the relevant HLA were identified by cumulative public TCR beta family frequency.

Per germline, CDR1 ENHRY and CDR2 SYGVKD. The CDR3 length is 16 residues. The V and J ends lost 3 bases and 0 bases, in that order; junction bases with no gene match: 6. TCRdb re-called the reads with MiXCR, one entry per CDR3 protein. The repertoire includes almost 550,000 distinct CDR3 sequences, about 15% of them detected once, and 20% to 30% sits in the top ten. About this clonotype: Antigen unknown.

The source of this sequence is a human donor in good health (CMV status not recorded). Some clones in this sample may be carry-over from other donors' samples. Material: CD8+ T cells from PBMCs. J is TRBJ2-3 and V is TRBV10-3; 7 bases fit TRBD1. The CDR3 loop is CAISEPGQSSTDTQYF. The CDR3 region has the DNA TGTGCCATCAGTGAACCGGGACAGAGTAGCACAGATACGCAGTATTTT.